The rows below give T cell receptor beta chains drawn from one sample of a study of blood T cell repertoires in COVID-19. The protocol was immunoSEQ multiplex PCR, while the TCRdb copy is restricted to in-frame clones and leaves out a portion. The sample has about 260,000 clones; about 88% are singletons. Sequencing was done on a sample of peripheral blood. The receptors originated from a man in his 60s who had recovered from COVID-19. CDR3s include the opening cysteine and the closing phenylalanine or tryptophan. A D gene is named only where the DNA matches it firmly. For some rows the clone size is stated as once, few or many, or as a class when expanded; others skip it.

TRBJ2-1	-	-	TRBV7-9	CASSLVQDYNEQFF	TGTGCCAGCAGCTTAGTCCAGGACTACAATGAGCAGTTCTTC
TRBJ1-3	-	-	TRBV11-2	CASSLLQGDAGNTIYF	TGTGCCAGCAGCCTCCTACAGGGTGATGCTGGAAACACCATATATTTT
TRBJ1-2	-	TRBD1	TRBV12-3/TRBV12-4	CASSLDRDLRDAF	TGTGCCAGCAGTCTAGACAGGGACCTTCGCGACGCCTTC
TRBJ1-1	-	TRBD1	TRBV11-2	CASSEGQGADTEAFF	TGTGCCAGCAGCGAAGGACAGGGGGCGGACACTGAAGCTTTCTTT
TRBJ1-4	-	-	TRBV27	CASKRRKGNEEKLFF	TGTGCCAGCAAACGGAGGAAAGGGAACGAGGAAAAACTGTTTTTT
TRBJ2-5	-	TRBD2	TRBV4-2	CASSLTGGPLQETQYF	TGTGCCAGCAGCCTTACGGGGGGGCCCCTACAAGAGACCCAGTACTTC
TRBJ1-1	-	TRBD1	TRBV10-3	CAISDPGQGPQHEAFF	TGTGCCATCAGTGATCCGGGACAGGGGCCGCAACACGAAGCTTTCTTT
TRBJ2-1	once	-	TRBV15	CATSRDARPVSYNEQFF	TGTGCCACCAGCAGAGATGCTAGACCCGTCTCCTACAATGAGCAGTTCTTC
TRBJ2-5	-	-	TRBV5-8	CASSPGRGAETQYF	TGTGCCAGCAGCCCAGGCAGGGGCGCGGAGACCCAGTACTTC
TRBJ2-2	-	-	TRBV7-2	CALRGRNTGELFF	TGTGCCTTGCGGGGACGGAACACCGGGGAGCTGTTTTTT
TRBJ2-7	-	-	TRBV18	CASSPTQGNYEQYF	TGTGCCAGCTCACCAACGCAGGGTAACTACGAGCAGTACTTC
TRBJ2-3	-	TRBD2	TRBV18	CASSSIAGGLTDTQYF	TGTGCCAGCTCATCCATAGCGGGGGGGCTTACAGATACGCAGTATTTT
TRBJ1-1	-	-	TRBV14	CASSQERGLGEAFF	TGTGCCAGCAGCCAAGAACGAGGACTTGGCGAAGCTTTCTTT
TRBJ1-1	-	TRBD1	TRBV6-2/TRBV6-3	CASSYSMNRGAEAFF	TGTGCCAGCAGTTACTCGATGAACAGGGGCGCTGAAGCTTTCTTT
TRBJ1-2	-	TRBD1	TRBV6-1	CASSETGGPANYGYTF	TGTGCCAGCAGTGAGACAGGGGGCCCGGCTAACTATGGCTACACCTTC
TRBJ2-7	-	TRBD1	TRBV27	CASRDRESYEQYF	TGTGCCAGTCGGGACAGGGAATCCTACGAGCAGTACTTC
TRBJ1-5	-	-	TRBV27	CASSSTAGGTQHF	TGTGCCAGCAGTTCGACGGCGGGGGGGACCCAGCATTTT
TRBJ2-5	-	TRBD1	TRBV6-5	CASRGQGYQETQYF	TGTGCCAGCAGGGGACAGGGGTACCAAGAGACCCAGTACTTC
TRBJ2-7	-	-	TRBV7-2	CASSLQQSVSGRAGEQYF	TGTGCCAGCAGCTTACAGCAAAGTGTTAGCGGCCGTGCGGGTGAGCAGTACTTC
TRBJ2-3	-	TRBD2	TRBV13	CASSTEASGGSSTDTQYF	TGTGCCAGCAGCACGGAGGCTAGCGGGGGTTCTAGCACAGATACGCAGTATTTT
TRBJ1-2	-	-	TRBV27	CASSFAGYGYTF	TGTGCCAGCAGTTTTGCAGGCTATGGCTACACCTTC
TRBJ1-2	-	TRBD1	TRBV18	CASSSKGAPNYGYTF	TGTGCCAGCTCAAGTAAGGGGGCTCCTAACTATGGCTACACCTTC
TRBJ1-5	-	TRBD1	TRBV9	CASSVDGTGDQPQHF	TGTGCCAGCAGCGTAGATGGGACAGGGGATCAGCCCCAGCATTTT
TRBJ1-1	-	-	TRBV19	CASSKNQGKGTEAFF	TGTGCCAGTAGCAAGAATCAGGGGAAAGGCACTGAAGCTTTCTTT
TRBJ1-2	-	-	TRBV9	CASSVGQAGGYTF	TGTGCCAGCAGCGTAGGACAGGCCGGCGGCTACACCTTC
TRBJ2-3	-	TRBD1	TRBV6-5	CASSYDRVGDTQYF	TGTGCCAGCAGCTATGACAGGGTGGGGGATACGCAGTATTTT
TRBJ1-5	once	-	TRBV5-5	CASALGDGLWNQPQHF	TGTGCCAGCGCCCTCGGGGATGGTCTATGGAATCAGCCCCAGCATTTT
TRBJ1-4	-	TRBD1	TRBV29-1	CSVGTGSNEKLFF	TGCAGCGTTGGGACAGGGTCTAATGAAAAACTGTTTTTT
TRBJ1-1	-	TRBD1	TRBV3-1/TRBV3-2	CASSQASQGVRGTEAFF	TGTGCCAGCAGCCAAGCCTCACAGGGGGTTCGGGGCACTGAAGCTTTCTTT
TRBJ2-7	-	TRBD2	TRBV30	CAWRPTGGPLYEQYF	TGTGCCTGGAGGCCAACGGGGGGGCCTTTATACGAGCAGTACTTC
TRBJ1-5	-	-	TRBV7-9	CASSLVAGNGNQPQHF	TGTGCCAGCAGCTTAGTAGCGGGAAACGGCAATCAGCCCCAGCATTTT
TRBJ2-7	-	TRBD2	TRBV7-8	CASSATSGKGSYEQYF	TGTGCCAGCAGCGCGACTAGCGGGAAGGGATCCTACGAGCAGTACTTC
TRBJ2-7	-	TRBD2	TRBV7-3	CASSLTLLAGMNEQYF	TGTGCCAGCAGCTTAACGTTGCTAGCGGGGATGAACGAGCAGTACTTC
TRBJ2-1	-	TRBD2	TRBV5-1	CASSSTPSGAYNEQFF	TGCGCCAGCAGCTCCACCCCTAGCGGGGCCTACAATGAGCAGTTCTTC
TRBJ1-1	-	-	TRBV12-3/TRBV12-4	CASSFGANTEAFF	TGTGCCAGCAGTTTTGGGGCAAACACTGAAGCTTTCTTT
TRBJ2-7	-	-	TRBV6-6	CASSGGRGYEQYF	TGTGCCAGCAGTGGGGGAAGGGGGTACGAGCAGTACTTC
TRBJ1-1	-	-	TRBV4-1	CASSQEDTNTEAFF	TGCGCCAGCAGCCAAGAGGACACAAACACTGAAGCTTTCTTT
TRBJ2-3	-	-	TRBV27	CASSLTGSTDTQYF	TGTGCCAGCAGCCTAACAGGGTCCACAGATACGCAGTATTTT
TRBJ2-2	-	-	TRBV15	CATSRDSPGELFF	TGTGCCACCAGCAGAGATTCTCCCGGGGAGCTGTTTTTT
TRBJ2-3	-	TRBD2	TRBV2	CASSEKLLAGTDTQYF	TGTGCCAGCAGTGAAAAGCTACTAGCGGGGACAGATACGCAGTATTTT
TRBJ2-1	-	TRBD1	TRBV6-2/TRBV6-3	CASSYRLLRGSYNEQFF	TGTGCCAGCAGTTACCGTCTTCTCAGGGGGTCCTACAATGAGCAGTTCTTC
TRBJ1-3	-	-	TRBV5-1	CASSLEGSGNTIYF	TGCGCCAGCAGCTTGGAGGGGTCTGGAAACACCATATATTTT
TRBJ1-5	-	-	TRBV20-1	CSASRQGNQPQHF	TGCAGTGCTAGTCGTCAGGGTAACCAGCCCCAGCATTTT
TRBJ2-2	-	TRBD2	TRBV19	CASRGSGGASTGELFF	TGTGCCAGCCGGGGGAGCGGGGGGGCTTCCACCGGGGAGCTGTTTTTT
TRBJ1-1	few	TRBD1	TRBV7-9	CASSSQGQAYEAFF	TGTGCCAGCAGCTCTCAGGGACAGGCCTATGAAGCTTTCTTT
TRBJ1-5	-	-	TRBV10-3	CAISEPRQGSNQPQHF	TGTGCCATCAGTGAGCCCCGCCAGGGCAGCAATCAGCCCCAGCATTTT
TRBJ1-4	-	-	TRBV5-1	CASRSGVRSEKLFF	TGCGCCAGCAGGTCGGGGGTTCGAAGTGAAAAACTGTTTTTT
TRBJ1-2	-	TRBD1	TRBV6-5	CASRTGGLYGYTF	TGTGCCAGCAGAACAGGGGGGCTCTATGGCTACACCTTC
TRBJ1-5	-	-	TRBV5-6	CASSLWAGMSQPQHF	TGTGCCAGCAGCTTGTGGGCGGGGATGAGTCAGCCCCAGCATTTT
TRBJ2-5	-	-	TRBV7-2	CASIRGRETQYF	TGTGCCAGCATACGCGGTCGAGAGACCCAGTACTTC
TRBJ2-3	-	TRBD2	TRBV7-9	CASSLLAGARDTQYF	TGTGCCAGCAGTTTACTAGCGGGGGCTAGAGATACGCAGTATTTT
TRBJ1-1	-	-	TRBV7-9	CASLLPGRQGVNTEAFF	TGTGCCAGCCTCCTACCCGGCAGGCAAGGCGTGAACACTGAAGCTTTCTTT
TRBJ2-1	-	TRBD2	TRBV7-9	CASSWGLAGRNEQFF	TGTGCCAGCAGCTGGGGACTAGCGGGGAGGAATGAGCAGTTCTTC
TRBJ2-2	-	-	TRBV6-6	CASSYEPTNTGELFF	TGTGCCAGCAGTTATGAGCCAACCAACACCGGGGAGCTGTTTTTT